The rows below give T cell receptor beta chains drawn from one sample of a study of blood T cell repertoires in COVID-19. Only in-frame clones appear in the TCRdb table, and some are missing; sequencing was by immunoSEQ multiplex PCR. The sample lists approximately 100,000 clones, roughly 80% occurring once. Material for sequencing was peripheral blood. All receptors derive from an elderly woman with active or convalescent COVID-19. Each CDR3 is given with its conserved first and last residue. Fields, in order: J gene, clone size, D gene, V gene, CDR3 protein, CDR3 DNA. D genes are given only for firm matches. Size values are once, few and many counts, or a class for expanded clones, and some rows have none.

j_call: TRBJ2-3; clone_size: -; d_call: -; v_call: TRBV5-4; cdr3_aa: CASSTGGHTDTQYF; cdr3_nt: TGTGCCAGCAGCACCGGGGGGCACACAGATACGCAGTATTTT
j_call: TRBJ2-7; clone_size: -; d_call: -; v_call: TRBV4-3; cdr3_aa: CASSQDGGGWYEQYF; cdr3_nt: TGCGCCAGCAGCCAAGATGGGGGGGGCTGGTACGAGCAGTACTTC
j_call: TRBJ2-3; clone_size: -; d_call: TRBD2; v_call: TRBV7-2; cdr3_aa: CASSLALAGIADTQYF; cdr3_nt: TGTGCCAGCAGCTTAGCACTAGCGGGAATCGCAGATACGCAGTATTTT
j_call: TRBJ2-7; clone_size: -; d_call: TRBD2; v_call: TRBV3-1/TRBV3-2; cdr3_aa: CASSYSGRGYEQYF; cdr3_nt: TGTGCCAGCAGTTATAGCGGGAGAGGCTACGAGCAGTACTTC
j_call: TRBJ1-2; clone_size: -; d_call: -; v_call: TRBV6-5; cdr3_aa: CASSWAGTTGGYTF; cdr3_nt: TGTGCCAGCAGTTGGGCAGGGACTACGGGTGGCTACACCTTC
j_call: TRBJ2-3; clone_size: -; d_call: TRBD2; v_call: TRBV6-2/TRBV6-3; cdr3_aa: CASSYRLAGTDTQYF; cdr3_nt: TGTGCCAGCAGTTATCGACTAGCTGGCACAGATACGCAGTATTTT
j_call: TRBJ2-5; clone_size: -; d_call: -; v_call: TRBV2; cdr3_aa: CASSAATARQETQYF; cdr3_nt: TGTGCCAGCAGTGCGGCGACAGCAAGACAAGAGACCCAGTACTTC
j_call: TRBJ1-5; clone_size: once; d_call: -; v_call: TRBV20-1; cdr3_aa: CSASGGGNQPQHF; cdr3_nt: TGCAGTGCTAGTGGGGGAGGGAATCAGCCCCAGCATTTT
j_call: TRBJ2-5; clone_size: -; d_call: TRBD2; v_call: TRBV30; cdr3_aa: CAWSALAGGETQYF; cdr3_nt: TGTGCCTGGAGTGCCCTAGCGGGAGGCGAGACCCAGTACTTC
j_call: TRBJ2-3; clone_size: -; d_call: -; v_call: TRBV19; cdr3_aa: CASSSGAQQITQYF; cdr3_nt: TGTGCCAGTAGTAGTGGAGCCCAGCAAATTACGCAGTATTTT
j_call: TRBJ1-2; clone_size: -; d_call: TRBD1; v_call: TRBV19; cdr3_aa: CASRHRGSNYGYTF; cdr3_nt: TGTGCCAGTAGACACAGGGGATCTAACTATGGCTACACCTTC
j_call: TRBJ2-3; clone_size: -; d_call: TRBD2; v_call: TRBV19; cdr3_aa: CASSPASGRLADTQYF; cdr3_nt: TGTGCCAGTAGTCCCGCTAGCGGGAGATTAGCAGATACGCAGTATTTT
j_call: TRBJ2-3; clone_size: -; d_call: -; v_call: TRBV5-1; cdr3_aa: CASGARSSTDTQYF; cdr3_nt: TGCGCCAGCGGGGCCCGTTCTAGCACAGATACGCAGTATTTT
j_call: TRBJ2-5; clone_size: -; d_call: TRBD2; v_call: TRBV28; cdr3_aa: CASSLWGSGRTRETQYF; cdr3_nt: TGTGCCAGCAGTTTATGGGGTAGCGGGAGAACCCGAGAGACCCAGTACTTC
j_call: TRBJ2-3; clone_size: -; d_call: -; v_call: TRBV19; cdr3_aa: CASSISTTQDTQYF; cdr3_nt: TGTGCCAGTAGCATTAGCACTACCCAGGATACGCAGTATTTT
j_call: TRBJ1-1; clone_size: -; d_call: -; v_call: TRBV7-8; cdr3_aa: CASSRGQNTEAFF; cdr3_nt: TGTGCCAGCAGCCGGGGACAGAACACTGAAGCTTTCTTT
j_call: TRBJ2-2; clone_size: -; d_call: -; v_call: TRBV4-1; cdr3_aa: CASSPSENTGELFF; cdr3_nt: TGCGCCAGCAGCCCCTCAGAGAACACCGGGGAGCTGTTTTTT
j_call: TRBJ1-2; clone_size: -; d_call: TRBD1; v_call: TRBV7-9; cdr3_aa: CASSLQGAGYGYTF; cdr3_nt: TGTGCCAGCAGCTTACAGGGGGCAGGTTATGGCTACACCTTC
j_call: TRBJ1-2; clone_size: -; d_call: -; v_call: TRBV7-8; cdr3_aa: CASSPEIQLNYGYTF; cdr3_nt: TGTGCCAGCAGCCCGGAGATTCAGCTAAACTATGGCTACACCTTC
j_call: TRBJ1-1; clone_size: -; d_call: TRBD1; v_call: TRBV2; cdr3_aa: CASKPDRDTEAFF; cdr3_nt: TGTGCCAGCAAACCGGACAGGGACACTGAAGCTTTCTTT
j_call: TRBJ1-1; clone_size: few; d_call: -; v_call: TRBV7-8; cdr3_aa: CASSPRVATYDTEAFF; cdr3_nt: TGTGCCAGCAGCCCCCGGGTAGCAACCTACGACACTGAAGCTTTCTTT
j_call: TRBJ2-7; clone_size: -; d_call: -; v_call: TRBV7-2; cdr3_aa: CASSPRGGNVYEQYF; cdr3_nt: TGTGCCAGCAGCCCGCGTGGAGGCAACGTCTACGAGCAGTACTTC
j_call: TRBJ1-1; clone_size: once; d_call: TRBD1; v_call: TRBV18; cdr3_aa: CASSSGGEATEAFF; cdr3_nt: TGTGCCAGCTCGTCAGGGGGCGAGGCCACTGAAGCTTTCTTT
j_call: TRBJ2-7; clone_size: -; d_call: TRBD2; v_call: TRBV7-2; cdr3_aa: CASSPRSSLAGTYEQYF; cdr3_nt: TGTGCCAGCAGCCCCCGATCTTCACTAGCGGGGACCTACGAGCAGTACTTC
j_call: TRBJ1-5; clone_size: few; d_call: TRBD1; v_call: TRBV5-1; cdr3_aa: CASSLGTGSRNQPQHF; cdr3_nt: TGCGCCAGCAGCTTGGGGACAGGGTCCAGGAATCAGCCCCAGCATTTT
j_call: TRBJ1-1; clone_size: -; d_call: TRBD1; v_call: TRBV23-1; cdr3_aa: CASSHCDRGPEAFF; cdr3_nt: TGCGCCAGCAGTCATTGCGACAGGGGTCCTGAAGCTTTCTTT
j_call: TRBJ1-2; clone_size: few; d_call: -; v_call: TRBV19; cdr3_aa: CASSIAEDFYGYTF; cdr3_nt: TGTGCCAGTAGTATAGCAGAAGATTTCTATGGCTACACCTTC
j_call: TRBJ2-7; clone_size: -; d_call: -; v_call: TRBV7-8; cdr3_aa: CASSRGEPYEQYF; cdr3_nt: TGTGCCAGCAGCCGCGGGGAACCCTACGAGCAGTACTTC
j_call: TRBJ2-7; clone_size: -; d_call: TRBD2; v_call: TRBV7-2; cdr3_aa: CASSLAPAGVGEQYF; cdr3_nt: TGTGCCAGCAGCTTAGCTCCAGCGGGGGTCGGTGAGCAGTACTTC
j_call: TRBJ1-3; clone_size: -; d_call: -; v_call: TRBV5-4; cdr3_aa: CASSLDSLPGNTIYF; cdr3_nt: TGTGCCAGCAGCCTGGACAGTCTCCCTGGAAACACCATATATTTT
j_call: TRBJ1-1; clone_size: -; d_call: -; v_call: TRBV5-1; cdr3_aa: CASSLSGTEAFF; cdr3_nt: TGCGCCAGCAGCTTGTCAGGCACTGAAGCTTTCTTT
j_call: TRBJ2-3; clone_size: -; d_call: -; v_call: TRBV5-1; cdr3_aa: CASSLARSSTDTQYF; cdr3_nt: TGCGCCAGCAGCTTGGCGCGGTCTAGCACAGATACGCAGTATTTT
j_call: TRBJ2-1; clone_size: -; d_call: -; v_call: TRBV9; cdr3_aa: CASSVGSGAYNEQFF; cdr3_nt: TGTGCCAGCAGCGTAGGTTCCGGGGCCTACAATGAGCAGTTCTTC
j_call: TRBJ2-7; clone_size: -; d_call: -; v_call: TRBV9; cdr3_aa: CASSVGLAYEQYF; cdr3_nt: TGTGCCAGCAGCGTAGGACTCGCCTACGAGCAGTACTTC
j_call: TRBJ1-5; clone_size: -; d_call: -; v_call: TRBV19; cdr3_aa: CASSTRQSQHF; cdr3_nt: TGTGCCAGTAGTACCCGACAGAGCCAGCATTTT
j_call: TRBJ1-2; clone_size: few; d_call: TRBD1; v_call: TRBV7-2; cdr3_aa: CASSRGQGEGYTF; cdr3_nt: TGTGCCAGCAGCCGGGGACAGGGGGAAGGCTACACCTTC
j_call: TRBJ2-2; clone_size: -; d_call: -; v_call: TRBV3-1/TRBV3-2; cdr3_aa: CASSRYRDLFTGELFF; cdr3_nt: TGTGCCAGCAGCCGATACCGGGACTTATTTACCGGGGAGCTGTTTTTT
j_call: TRBJ2-2; clone_size: -; d_call: TRBD2; v_call: TRBV5-1; cdr3_aa: CASKAGVGGTGELFF; cdr3_nt: TGCGCCAGCAAGGCGGGAGTCGGTGGGACCGGGGAGCTGTTTTTT
j_call: TRBJ2-1; clone_size: once; d_call: -; v_call: TRBV4-2; cdr3_aa: CASSQDRQSNLFF; cdr3_nt: TGTGCCAGCAGCCAAGATCGACAGAGTAACTTGTTCTTC
j_call: TRBJ2-3; clone_size: -; d_call: TRBD2; v_call: TRBV7-2; cdr3_aa: CASSYGLAGGDTQYF; cdr3_nt: TGTGCCAGCAGCTACGGACTAGCGGGAGGAGATACGCAGTATTTT
j_call: TRBJ2-1; clone_size: -; d_call: TRBD1; v_call: TRBV6-2/TRBV6-3; cdr3_aa: CASSYGQDNEQFF; cdr3_nt: TGTGCCAGCAGTTACGGACAGGACAATGAGCAGTTCTTC